Below, one TCR beta chain is given with its context. The source of the sample is a study of control samples from healthy donors and cancer patients. V lost 6 bases, J lost 6 bases, and 18 bases lay in between. The CDR3 has 16 residues. The germline CDR1 and CDR2 sequences are MNHEY and SVGEGT. TCRdb's copy holds only in-frame clones and misses some; the assay was immunoSEQ multiplex PCR. The sample lists roughly 51,000 clones; roughly 89% were seen once. The gene calls are TRBV6-2 or TRBV6-3 and TRBJ1-6; D gene uncertain. Sequencing input: PBMCs. The sequence derives from a man aged 40-49 years with colorectal cancer. CDR3 in DNA: TGTGCCAGCAGCTCCGTCGCGTCAGTGCCTAATTCACCCCTCCACTTT. Protein product: CASSSVASVPNSPLHF.